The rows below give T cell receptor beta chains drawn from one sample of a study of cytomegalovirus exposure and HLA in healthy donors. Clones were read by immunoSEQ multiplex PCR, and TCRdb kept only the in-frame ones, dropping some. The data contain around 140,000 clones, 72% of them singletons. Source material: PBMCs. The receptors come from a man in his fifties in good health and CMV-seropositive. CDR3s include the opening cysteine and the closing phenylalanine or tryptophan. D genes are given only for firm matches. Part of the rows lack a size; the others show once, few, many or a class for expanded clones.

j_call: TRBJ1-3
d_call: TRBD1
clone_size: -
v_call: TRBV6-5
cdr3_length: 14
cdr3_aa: CASSPNRGRNTIYF
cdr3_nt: TGTGCCAGCAGTCCTAACAGGGGTCGAAACACCATATATTTT

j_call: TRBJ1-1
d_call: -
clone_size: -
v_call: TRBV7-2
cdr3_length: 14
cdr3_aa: CASSKGGVNTEAFF
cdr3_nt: TGTGCCAGCTCAAAGGGAGGAGTGAACACTGAAGCTTTCTTT

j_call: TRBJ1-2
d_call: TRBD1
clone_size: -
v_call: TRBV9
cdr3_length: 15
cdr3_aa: CASSVLRQGFDGYTF
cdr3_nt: TGTGCCAGCAGCGTATTACGACAGGGGTTCGATGGCTACACCTTC

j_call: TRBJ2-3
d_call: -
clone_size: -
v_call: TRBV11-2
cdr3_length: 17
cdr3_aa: CASSLVGLASSTDTQYF
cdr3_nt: TGTGCCAGCAGCTTAGTCGGGCTAGCGAGTAGCACAGATACGCAGTATTTT

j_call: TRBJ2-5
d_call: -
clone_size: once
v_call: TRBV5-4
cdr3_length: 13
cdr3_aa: CASSLTTKETQYF
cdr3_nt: TGTGCCAGCAGCTTGACTACTAAAGAGACCCAGTACTTC

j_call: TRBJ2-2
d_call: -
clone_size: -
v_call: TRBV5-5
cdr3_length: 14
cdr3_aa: CASSSPSGAGELFF
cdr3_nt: TGTGCCAGCAGCTCGCCCTCCGGGGCCGGGGAGCTGTTTTTT

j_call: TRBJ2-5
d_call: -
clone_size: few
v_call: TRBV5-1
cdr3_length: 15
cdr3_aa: CASSSRGTPQETQYF
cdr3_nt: TGCGCCAGCAGCTCGCGAGGGACTCCCCAAGAGACCCAGTACTTC

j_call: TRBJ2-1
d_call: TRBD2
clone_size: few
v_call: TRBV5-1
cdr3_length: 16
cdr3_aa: CASSPLAGGRGDEQFF
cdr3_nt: TGCGCCAGCAGCCCACTAGCGGGGGGCCGCGGCGATGAGCAGTTCTTC

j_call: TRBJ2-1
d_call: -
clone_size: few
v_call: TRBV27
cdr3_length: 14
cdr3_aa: CASSLSLDSNEQFF
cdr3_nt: TGTGCCAGCAGTTTATCCCTAGACAGCAATGAGCAGTTCTTC

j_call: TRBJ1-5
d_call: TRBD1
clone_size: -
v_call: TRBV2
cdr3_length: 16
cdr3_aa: CASSERRDRNNQPQHF
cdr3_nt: TGTGCCAGCAGTGAACGCCGGGACAGGAACAATCAGCCCCAGCATTTT

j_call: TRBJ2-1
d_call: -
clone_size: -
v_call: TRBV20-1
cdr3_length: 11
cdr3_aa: CSARVSREQFF
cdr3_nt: TGCAGTGCTAGAGTGTCGCGTGAGCAGTTCTTC

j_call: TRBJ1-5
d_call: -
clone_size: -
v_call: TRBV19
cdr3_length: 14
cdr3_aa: CASSQGSSNQPQHF
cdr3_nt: TGTGCCAGTAGCCAGGGAAGTAGCAATCAGCCCCAGCATTTT

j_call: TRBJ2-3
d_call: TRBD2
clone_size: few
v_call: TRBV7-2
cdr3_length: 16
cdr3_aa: CASSLNSGFSTDTQYF
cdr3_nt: TGTGCCAGCAGCTTGAATAGCGGGTTTAGCACAGATACGCAGTATTTT

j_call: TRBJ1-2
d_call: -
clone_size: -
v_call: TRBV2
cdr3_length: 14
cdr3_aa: CASRRQESNYGYTF
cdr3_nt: TGTGCCAGCAGAAGACAGGAATCTAACTATGGCTACACCTTC

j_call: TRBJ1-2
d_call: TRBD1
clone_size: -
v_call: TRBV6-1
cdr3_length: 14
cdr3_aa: CASSLKGADYGYTF
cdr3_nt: TGTGCCAGCAGTCTGAAGGGGGCCGACTATGGCTACACCTTC

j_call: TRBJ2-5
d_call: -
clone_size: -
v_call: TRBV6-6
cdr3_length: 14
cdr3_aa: CASGFGGGEQTQYF
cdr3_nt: TGTGCCAGCGGTTTTGGAGGGGGCGAACAGACCCAGTACTTC

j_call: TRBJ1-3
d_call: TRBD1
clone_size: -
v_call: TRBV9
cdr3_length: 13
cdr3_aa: CASSGGFGNTIYF
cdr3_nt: TGTGCCAGCTCAGGGGGATTTGGAAACACCATATATTTT

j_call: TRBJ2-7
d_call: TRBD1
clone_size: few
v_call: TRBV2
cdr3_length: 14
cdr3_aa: CASDGDRGQGEQYF
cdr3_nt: TGTGCCAGCGATGGGGACAGGGGGCAAGGAGAGCAGTACTTC

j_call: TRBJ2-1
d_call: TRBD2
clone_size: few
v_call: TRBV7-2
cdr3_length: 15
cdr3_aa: CASSQGTSGYNEQFF
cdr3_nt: TGTGCCAGCAGCCAGGGGACTAGCGGTTACAATGAGCAGTTCTTC

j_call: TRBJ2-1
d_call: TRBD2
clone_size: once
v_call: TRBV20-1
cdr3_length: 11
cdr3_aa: CSARDQLAEFF
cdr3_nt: TGCAGTGCTAGAGATCAACTAGCGGAGTTCTTC

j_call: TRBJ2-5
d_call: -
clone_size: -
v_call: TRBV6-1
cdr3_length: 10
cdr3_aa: CASREETQYF
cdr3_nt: TGTGCCAGCAGAGAGGAGACCCAGTACTTC

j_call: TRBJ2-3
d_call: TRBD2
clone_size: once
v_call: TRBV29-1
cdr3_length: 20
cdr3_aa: CSHRTLKREGPLKDADTQYF
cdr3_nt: TGCAGTCACCGCACACTAAAGCGGGAGGGCCCCCTAAAGGACGCCGATACGCAGTATTTT

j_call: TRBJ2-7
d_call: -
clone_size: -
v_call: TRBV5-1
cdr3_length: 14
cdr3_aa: CASSLGSPYYEQYF
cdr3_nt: TGCGCCAGCAGCCTCGGGTCTCCTTATTACGAGCAGTACTTC

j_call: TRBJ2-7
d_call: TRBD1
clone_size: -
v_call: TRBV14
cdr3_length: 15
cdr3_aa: CASSPRTGVAAEQYF
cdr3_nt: TGTGCCAGCAGCCCACGGACAGGGGTAGCGGCCGAGCAGTACTTC

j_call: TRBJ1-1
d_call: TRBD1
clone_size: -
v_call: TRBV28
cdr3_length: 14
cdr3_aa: CASSLGQMNTEAFF
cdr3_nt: TGTGCCAGCAGTTTGGGACAGATGAACACTGAAGCTTTCTTT

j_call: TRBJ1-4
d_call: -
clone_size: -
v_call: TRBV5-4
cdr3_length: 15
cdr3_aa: CASSPQGSQREKLFF
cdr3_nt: TGTGCCAGCAGTCCTCAGGGCAGCCAGAGAGAAAAACTGTTTTTT

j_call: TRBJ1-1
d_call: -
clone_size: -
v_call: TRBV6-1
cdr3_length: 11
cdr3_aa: CASKTRGQAFF
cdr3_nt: TGTGCCAGCAAAACCCGAGGGCAAGCTTTCTTT

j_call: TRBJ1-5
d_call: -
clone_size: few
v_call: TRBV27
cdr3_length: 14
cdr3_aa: CASSSSIRAQPQHF
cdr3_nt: TGTGCCAGCAGTTCTAGCATTAGGGCTCAGCCCCAGCATTTT

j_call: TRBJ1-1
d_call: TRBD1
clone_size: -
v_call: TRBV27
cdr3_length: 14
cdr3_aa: CASRQGMRNTEAFF
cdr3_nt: TGTGCCAGCAGACAGGGGATGAGGAACACTGAAGCTTTCTTT

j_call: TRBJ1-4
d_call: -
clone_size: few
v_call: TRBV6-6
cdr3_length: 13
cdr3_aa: CASRLRTNEKLFF
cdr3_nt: TGTGCCAGCAGGTTGCGGACTAATGAAAAACTGTTTTTT

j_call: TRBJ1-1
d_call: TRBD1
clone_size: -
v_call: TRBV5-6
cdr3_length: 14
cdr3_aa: CASSLWDRATEAFF
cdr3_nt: TGTGCCAGCAGCTTGTGGGACAGGGCCACTGAAGCTTTCTTT

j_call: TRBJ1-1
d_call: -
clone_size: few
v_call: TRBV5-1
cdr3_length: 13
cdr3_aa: CASSLGAGTEAFF
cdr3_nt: TGCGCCAGCAGCTTGGGGGCGGGCACTGAAGCTTTCTTT

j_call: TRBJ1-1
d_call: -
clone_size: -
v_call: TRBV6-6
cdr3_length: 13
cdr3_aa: CASSYTTGTEAFF
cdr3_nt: TGTGCCAGCAGTTATACGACAGGCACTGAAGCTTTCTTT

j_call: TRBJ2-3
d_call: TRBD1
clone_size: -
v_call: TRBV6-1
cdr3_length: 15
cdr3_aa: CASSEKGTGTDTQYF
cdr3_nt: TGTGCCAGCAGTGAAAAGGGGACAGGCACAGATACGCAGTATTTT

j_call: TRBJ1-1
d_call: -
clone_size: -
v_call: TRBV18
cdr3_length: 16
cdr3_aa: CASSPPLVMVPTEAFF
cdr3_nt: TGTGCCAGCTCACCACCGTTAGTTATGGTTCCCACTGAAGCTTTCTTT

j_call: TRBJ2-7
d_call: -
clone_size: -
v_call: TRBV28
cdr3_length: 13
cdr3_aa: CASSLTGHYEQYF
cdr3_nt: TGTGCCAGCAGTTTAACGGGACACTACGAGCAGTACTTC

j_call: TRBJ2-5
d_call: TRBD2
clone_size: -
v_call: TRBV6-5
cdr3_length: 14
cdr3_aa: CASSYGGEGETQYF
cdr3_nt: TGTGCCAGCAGTTACGGAGGGGAGGGAGAGACCCAGTACTTC

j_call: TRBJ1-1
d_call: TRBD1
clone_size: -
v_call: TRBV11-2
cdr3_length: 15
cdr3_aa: CASSLGMTGGAGAFF
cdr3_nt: TGTGCCAGCAGCTTAGGCATGACAGGGGGCGCGGGGGCTTTCTTT

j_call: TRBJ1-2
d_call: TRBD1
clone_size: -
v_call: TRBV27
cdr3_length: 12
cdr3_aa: CASSAQGQGYTF
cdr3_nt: TGTGCCAGCAGTGCACAGGGGCAGGGCTACACCTTC

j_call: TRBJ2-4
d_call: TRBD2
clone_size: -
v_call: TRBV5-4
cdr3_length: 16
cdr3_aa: CASSFGSGEGKNIQYF
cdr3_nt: TGTGCCAGCAGCTTCGGCAGCGGGGAGGGCAAAAACATTCAGTACTTC

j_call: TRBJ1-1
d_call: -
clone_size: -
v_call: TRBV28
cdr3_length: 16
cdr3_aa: CASSSLQGMVMTEAFF
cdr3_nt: TGTGCCAGCAGTTCACTCCAGGGGATGGTGATGACTGAAGCTTTCTTT

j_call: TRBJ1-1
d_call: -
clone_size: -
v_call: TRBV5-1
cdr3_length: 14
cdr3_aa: CASSLQGTNTEAFF
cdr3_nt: TGCGCCAGCAGCTTGCAGGGAACGAACACTGAAGCTTTCTTT

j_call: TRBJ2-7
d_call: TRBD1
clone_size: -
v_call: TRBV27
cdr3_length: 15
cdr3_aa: CASSRDSFSSYEQYF
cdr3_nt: TGTGCCAGCAGTCGGGACAGCTTTAGCTCCTACGAGCAGTACTTC

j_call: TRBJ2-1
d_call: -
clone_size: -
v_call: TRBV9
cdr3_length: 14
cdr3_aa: CASSVTSVRNEQFF
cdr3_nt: TGTGCCAGCAGCGTAACGTCAGTACGAAATGAGCAGTTCTTC

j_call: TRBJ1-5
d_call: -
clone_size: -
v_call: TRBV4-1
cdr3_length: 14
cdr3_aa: CASSQVVSNQPQHF
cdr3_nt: TGCGCCAGCAGCCAAGTTGTAAGCAATCAGCCCCAGCATTTT

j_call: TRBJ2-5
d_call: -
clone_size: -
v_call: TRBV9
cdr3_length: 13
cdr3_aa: CASSVATYETQYF
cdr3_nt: TGTGCCAGCAGCGTAGCTACGTACGAGACCCAGTACTTC